These 16 T cell receptor beta chains originate from one sample sequenced in a study of blood T cell repertoires in COVID-19. Measured with immunoSEQ multiplex PCR; TCRdb has only the in-frame clones, and not every one. The repertoire holds about 360,000 clones, with approximately 86% as singletons. Specimen: peripheral blood. These receptors came from a human donor in a cohort sampled during active COVID-19.

The chain is built from TRBV5-5 and TRBJ2-3; D call uncertain. The length of the CDR3 is 16 residues. The germline V gene encodes CDR1 SGHKS and CDR2 YYEKEE (reference sequence). Trimming left V 0 bases short and J 0 bases short, with 11 bases between. Here the CDR3 DNA reads TGTGCCAGCAGCTTGGTAAGCGAACCTAGCACAGATACGCAGTATTTT. Its protein is CASSLVSEPSTDTQYF.

The chain recombines TRBV19 with TRBJ1-4, with D unclear. The germline gives CDR1 LNHDA, CDR2 SQIVND (reference sequence). This CDR3 comprises 15 residues. Trimming took off 6 bases at V and 0 bases at J, with 11 bases between the two ends. This CDR3 is CASRTNGATNEKLFF. The CDR3 DNA sequence: TGTGCCAGTAGAACAAACGGGGCAACTAATGAAAAACTGTTTTTT.

This chain connects TRBV7-8 to TRBJ2-7; TRBD2 might be the D (5 bases). In germline, CDR1 is SGHVS, CDR2 FQNEAQ. The CDR3 has 15 residues. V was clipped by 4 bases and J by 6 bases, with 19 bases between them. CDR3 amino acids: CASSSRHSSSSEQYF. The CDR3 DNA reads as TGTGCCAGCAGCTCCCGTCACTCTAGCTCGTCCGAGCAGTACTTC.

The chain uses TRBV5-8 and TRBJ1-6, with 8 bases that match TRBD1. Germline CDR1 SGHTS, CDR2 YDEGEE. With 3 bases clipped from V and 7 bases from J, the junction kept 3 bases outside the gene matches. The CDR3 spans 14 residues. CDR3 nucleotide sequence: TGTGCCAGCAGCTCGGACAGGGAGAATTCACCCCTCCACTTT. Its translation is CASSSDRENSPLHF. Full variable domain (remainder filled in from reference TRBV5-8 and TRBJ1-6): EAGVTQSPTHLIKTRGQQATLRCSPISGHTSVYWYQQALGLGLQFLLWYDEGEERNRGNFPPRFSGRQFPNYSSELNVNALELEDSALYLCASSSDRENSPLHFGNGTRLTVT.

J is TRBJ1-2 and V is TRBV5-1; a possible D gene is TRBD1 (5 bases). Per the germline V gene, CDR1 is SGHRS and CDR2 is YFSETQ. Trimming removed 4 bases at V and 2 bases at J, with 15 bases between. The CDR3 totals 15 residues. CDR3 nucleotide sequence: TGCGCCAGCAGCGACCTAAGGGGCAGCAACTATGGCTACACCTTC. Its protein product is CASSDLRGSNYGYTF. The whole variable domain, remainder taken from reference TRBV5-1 and TRBJ1-2, is KAGVTQTPRYLIKTRGQQVTLSCSPISGHRSVSWYQQTPGQGLQFLFEYFSETQRNKGNFPGRFSGRQFSNSRSEMNVSTLELGDSALYLCASSDLRGSNYGYTFGSGTRLTVV.

The chain employs TRBV9 and TRBJ1-1, with TRBD1 matching 8 bases. The J segment lost 5 bases and the V segment lost 4 bases, leaving 13 bases of the junction unmatched. CDR1 is SGDLS, CDR2 YYNGEE, per germline. There are 16 residues in the CDR3. The CDR3 DNA reads as TGTGCCAGCAGCCCCCAGGGGGCAGGGATTCGTACTGAAGCTTTCTTT. It translates to CASSPQGAGIRTEAFF.

DNA of the CDR3: TGTGCCAGCAGCTTACTAGCGGGGGTCGCTAGGGACCAGTACTTC. It encodes CASSLLAGVARDQYF. The rearrangement joins TRBV7-9 to TRBJ2-5, with 10 bases aligning to TRBD2. CDR1 and CDR2 from the germline V gene are SEHNR and FQNEAQ (reference sequence). Germline trimming cut 2 bases from V and 10 bases from J; bases unmatched to any gene: 10. The CDR3 covers 15 residues.

V is TRBV7-8 and J is TRBJ1-5, with D unresolved. The CDR3 has 16 residues. The germline gives CDR1 SGHVS, CDR2 FQNEAQ. Trimming took off 5 bases at V and 0 bases at J, with 14 bases between the two ends. The CDR3 loop is CASSALGRASNQPQHF. The CDR3 nucleotides read TGTGCCAGCAGCGCCCTAGGCCGCGCTAGCAATCAGCCCCAGCATTTT.

The chain links TRBV3-1 (or the pseudogene TRBV3-2) to TRBJ2-2, with 9 bases aligning to TRBD2. The germline CDR1 and CDR2 sequences are LGHDT and YNNKEL (reference sequence). The ends lost 0 bases at V and 6 bases at J; junction bases unmatched: 11. This CDR3 region has 18 residues. DNA of the CDR3: TGTGCCAGCAGCCAAGACACCTCGCGGGGGGGCTTATCCGGGGAGCTGTTTTTT. It codes for CASSQDTSRGGLSGELFF.

The chain carries TRBV5-5 and TRBJ1-2, with D unresolved. The CDR3 is 16 residues long. Germline assignment: CDR1 SGHKS and CDR2 YYEKEE (reference sequence). Trimming took 4 bases from V and 4 from J, leaving 20 bases between them. The chain's CDR3 is CASSLRPLGRIYGYTF. The DNA of the CDR3 is TGTGCCAGCAGCCTCAGACCCTTGGGCAGGATCTATGGCTACACCTTC.

The rearrangement joins TRBV27 to TRBJ2-7, with 11 bases identical to TRBD2. CDR3 length: 15 amino acids. Germline V gene sequence: CDR1 MNHEY, CDR2 SMNVEV (reference sequence). Trimming at V came to 6 bases and at J to 2 bases, leaving 6 bases not matched to a gene. The CDR3 DNA is TGTGCCAGCAGCACCCTAGCGGGGGGTCCCTACGAGCAGTACTTC. This codes for CASSTLAGGPYEQYF.

The chain carries TRBV2 and TRBJ1-2, with 7 bases aligning to TRBD1. Germline CDR1 reads SNHLY; CDR2 reads FYNNEI. J was trimmed by 3 bases and V by 0 bases; bases with no gene match: 4. The CDR3 covers 15 residues. The CDR3 is CASSEALQGYYGYTF. CDR3 nucleotides: TGTGCCAGCAGTGAAGCGCTACAGGGGTACTATGGCTACACCTTC. The full variable domain, with the rest looked up from reference TRBV2 and TRBJ1-2, is EPEVTQTPSHQVTQMGQEVILRCVPISNHLYFYWYRQILGQKVEFLVSFYNNEISEKSEIFDDQFSVERPDGSNFTLKIRSTKLEDSAMYFCASSEALQGYYGYTFGSGTRLTVV.

V is TRBV28 and J is TRBJ1-5, with TRBD1 matching over 7 bases. The germline gives CDR1 MDHEN, CDR2 SYDVKM. V was pared by 5 bases and J by 10 bases, with 11 bases of the junction left unmatched. This CDR3 region has 14 residues. This CDR3 is CASSPSTGSGPQHF. The CDR3, as DNA: TGTGCCAGCAGTCCATCGACAGGGTCAGGCCCCCAGCATTTT.

Here the CDR3 DNA reads TGTGCCAGCAGCCAAGATCGGCCGCGACAGGGGACGGAGGGTATCTATGGCTACACCTTC. This sequence encodes CASSQDRPRQGTEGIYGYTF. J is TRBJ1-2 and V is TRBV14, with TRBD1 identical over 8 bases. This CDR3 is 20 amino acids long. Germline V gene sequence: CDR1 SGHDN, CDR2 FVKESK. Losses at the gene ends were 0 bases for V and 4 bases for J; bases not matched to a gene: 19.

V gene TRBV6-4 combines with J gene TRBJ2-7; 9 nucleotides agree with TRBD2. Unmatched junction bases numbered 4, after V lost 4 bases and J lost 0 bases. The V gene's germline CDR1 is MRHNA and CDR2 SNTAGT. CDR3 length equals 15 residues. Here the CDR3 reads CASSGSSGDSYEQYF. CDR3 nucleotide sequence: TGTGCCAGCAGTGGGTCTAGCGGGGACTCCTACGAGCAGTACTTC.

The V call is TRBV15, the J call TRBJ2-7, with 8 positions matching TRBD2. The germline CDR1 and CDR2 sequences are LNHNV and YYDKDF (reference sequence). The CDR3 contains 16 residues. The J segment lost 4 bases and the V segment lost 1 base, leaving 9 bases of the junction unmatched. The CDR3 loop reads CATSRVYAGGGYEQYF. The CDR3 DNA sequence: TGTGCCACCAGCAGAGTCTACGCGGGAGGTGGATACGAGCAGTACTTC.